This T cell receptor (beta chain) was documented in a study of Ad26.COV2.S vaccination and SARS-CoV-2 variants. The overall study: Intramuscularly, Ad26.COV2.S was given either once or twice, 56 days apart.

Sequencing used immunoSEQ multiplex PCR; TCRdb keeps in-frame clones, though not all of them. Seen here are about 350,000 clones, roughly 89% observed once, and the top ten hold about 5%. Regarding treatment: about 20 received Ad26.COV2.S at low or high dose, single or two shots; 5 received placebo; per-sample allocation not given. Sampling was done on day 63 after the first vaccine or placebo injection. This adult donor, from Boston, was 18-55 years old. Built on an Ad26 vector, the vaccine expressed Wuhan-strain SARS-CoV-2 spike. The sequencing used peripheral blood, collected in a trial of Ad26.COV2.S vaccine versus placebo. The receptor was derived from a person aged 18 to 65 who received the Ad26.COV2.S COVID-19 vaccine or a placebo.

DNA of the CDR3: TGTGCCTGGAGCATGGGGGGGGGCCAAGAGACCCAGTACTTC. Amino acid sequence: CAWSMGGGQETQYF. The V gene is TRBV30, the J gene TRBJ2-5; 7 bases match TRBD2. This CDR3 is 14 amino acids long. Germline-derived CDR1 and CDR2 are GTSNPN and SVGIG (reference sequence). The junction had 5 bases not matched to a gene; V was cut back by 3 bases and J by 1 base.